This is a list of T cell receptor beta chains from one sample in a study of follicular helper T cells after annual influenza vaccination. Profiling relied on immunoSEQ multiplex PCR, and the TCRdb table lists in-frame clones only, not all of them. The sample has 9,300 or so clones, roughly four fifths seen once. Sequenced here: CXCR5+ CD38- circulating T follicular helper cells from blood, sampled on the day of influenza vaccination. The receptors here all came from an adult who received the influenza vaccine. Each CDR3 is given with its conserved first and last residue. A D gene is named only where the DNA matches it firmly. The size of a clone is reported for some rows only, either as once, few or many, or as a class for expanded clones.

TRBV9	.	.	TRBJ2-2	TGTGCCAGCAGCTCCAGGCAGGGGTTCAACACCGGGGAGCTGTTTTTT	CASSSRQGFNTGELFF
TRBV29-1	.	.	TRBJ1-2	TGCAGCGTTGAGTTTTTTTCCTCACATGGCTACACCTTC	CSVEFFSSHGYTF
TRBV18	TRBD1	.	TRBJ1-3	TGTGCCAGCTCACCACAAGCCGGGACAGGGTCTGGAAACACCATATATTTT	CASSPQAGTGSGNTIYF
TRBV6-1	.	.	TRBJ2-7	TGTGCCAGCAGTCTACAGTACAGGGACGAGCAGTACTTC	CASSLQYRDEQYF
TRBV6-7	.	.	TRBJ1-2	TGTGCCCATCAAAGCCACGTTCTGGGCTATGGCTACACCTTC	CAHQSHVLGYGYTF
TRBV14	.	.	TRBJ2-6	TGTGCCAGCAGCCAAGATTGGGCCAACGTCCTGACTTTC	CASSQDWANVLTF
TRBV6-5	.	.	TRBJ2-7	TGTGCCAGCAGTTACTCCCCAGGGGCTGGCGAGCAGTACTTC	CASSYSPGAGEQYF
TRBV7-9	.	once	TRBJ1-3	TGTGCCAGCAGCCCCGAGGTCCGGACCTCTGGAAACACCATATATTTT	CASSPEVRTSGNTIYF
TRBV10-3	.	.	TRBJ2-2	TGTGCCATCAGTGATAGCAGGGTGAACACCGGGGAGCTGTTTTTT	CAISDSRVNTGELFF
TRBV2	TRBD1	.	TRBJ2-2	TGTGCCAGCAGTGTGGGGGACAGGGCCTCCGGGGAGCTGTTTTTT	CASSVGDRASGELFF
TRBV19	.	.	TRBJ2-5	TGTGCCAGTAGTCCGCGAGAAGAGACCCAGTACTTC	CASSPREETQYF
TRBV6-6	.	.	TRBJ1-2	TGTGCCAGCAGTACCGGGACAAGGAGGGGGACCTATGGCTACACCTTC	CASSTGTRRGTYGYTF
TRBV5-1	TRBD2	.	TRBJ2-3	TGCGCCAGCAATTCGGGAGGGGGGGCAGATACGCAGTATTTT	CASNSGGGADTQYF
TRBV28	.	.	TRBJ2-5	TGTGCCAGCAGTTTAAAGGAGACCCAGTACTTC	CASSLKETQYF
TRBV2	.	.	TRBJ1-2	TGTGCCAGCAGTGATTCGGACCCGTGGGGTGGCTACACCTTC	CASSDSDPWGGYTF
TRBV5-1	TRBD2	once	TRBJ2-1	TGCGCCAGCAGCTTGGTTAGCGGGCTAGTAACGAATGAGCAGTTCTTC	CASSLVSGLVTNEQFF
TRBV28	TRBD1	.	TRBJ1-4	TGTGCCAGCAGTCCCGGACAGGGGGAGTATGAAAAACTGTTTTTT	CASSPGQGEYEKLFF
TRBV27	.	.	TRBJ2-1	TGTGCCAGCAGAACGCTCACTCCCCACAATGAGCAGTTCTTC	CASRTLTPHNEQFF
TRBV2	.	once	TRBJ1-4	TGTGCCAGCAGTAATGAAAAACTGTTTTTT	CASSNEKLFF
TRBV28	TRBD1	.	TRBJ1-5	TGTGCCAGCAGTTTTACTAAACCGGGACAGGGACATGGCAATCAGCCCCAGCATTTT	CASSFTKPGQGHGNQPQHF
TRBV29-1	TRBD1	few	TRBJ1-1	TGCAGCGTTGCGGGACAGGGGAACACTGAAGCTTTCTTT	CSVAGQGNTEAFF
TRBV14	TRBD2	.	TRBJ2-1	TGTGCCAGCAGCCCTAGCGGGTCCTACAATGAGCAGTTCTTC	CASSPSGSYNEQFF
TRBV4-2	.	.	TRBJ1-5	TGTGCCAGCAGCCAAGACGTGAATCAGCCCCAGCATTTT	CASSQDVNQPQHF
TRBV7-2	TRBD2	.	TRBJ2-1	TGTGCCAGCAGCCCATATAGCGGGAGGAATGAGCAGTTCTTC	CASSPYSGRNEQFF
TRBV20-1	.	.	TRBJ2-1	TGCAGTGCTAGAGCGAACAATGAGCAGTTCTTC	CSARANNEQFF
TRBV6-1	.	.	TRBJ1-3	TGTGCCAGCGAAAGTGGGGGGCCCGGAAACACCATATATTTT	CASESGGPGNTIYF
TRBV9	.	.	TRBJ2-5	TGTGCCAGCAGCTTCGATAGCGTACAAGAGACCCAGTACTTC	CASSFDSVQETQYF
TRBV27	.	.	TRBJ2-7	TGTGCCAGCCTACGAACCTACGAGCAGTACTTC	CASLRTYEQYF
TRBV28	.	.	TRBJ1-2	TGTGCCAGCAACGACCCCCAGGCCGCGCACTATGGCTACACCTTC	CASNDPQAAHYGYTF
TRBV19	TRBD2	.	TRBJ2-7	TGTGCCAGTAGTCAGCCATCGTCGGGACTAGCGGGAACTCCCACCGATTACGAGCAGTACTTC	CASSQPSSGLAGTPTDYEQYF
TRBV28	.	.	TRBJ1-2	TGTGCCAGCAGTTCCCTGACAGGCCTTAACTATGGCTACACCTTC	CASSSLTGLNYGYTF
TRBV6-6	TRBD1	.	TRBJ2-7	TGTGCCAGCAACTTACAGGGGGGCGAGCAGTACTTC	CASNLQGGEQYF
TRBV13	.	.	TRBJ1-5	TGTGCCAGCAGCTTAGGGACCGTTGGGCGCAATCAGCCCCAGCATTTT	CASSLGTVGRNQPQHF
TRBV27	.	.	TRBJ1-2	TGTGCCAGCAGTTTCGGGAGGGGAGTGGGTAACTATGGCTACACCTTC	CASSFGRGVGNYGYTF
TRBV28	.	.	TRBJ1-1	TGTGCCAGCAGTCGCGGGTCCGCAGGGGTTCGGGTTAGGGCTGAAGCTTTCTTT	CASSRGSAGVRVRAEAFF
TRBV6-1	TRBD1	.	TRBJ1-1	TGTGCCAGCGCCACGGGACAGAGGAACACTGAAGCTTTCTTT	CASATGQRNTEAFF
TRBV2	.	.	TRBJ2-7	TGTGCCAGCAGTCCCCAAGGACGGTTGTCCTACGAGCAGTACTTC	CASSPQGRLSYEQYF
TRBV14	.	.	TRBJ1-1	TGTGCCAGCAGCCGCCTACAGGGGAACACTGAAGCTTTCTTT	CASSRLQGNTEAFF
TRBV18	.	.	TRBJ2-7	TGTGCCAGCTCACCTTGGGGCCCCTCCTACGAGCAGTACTTC	CASSPWGPSYEQYF
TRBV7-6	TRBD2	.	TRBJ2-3	TGTGCCAGCAGCTTAGAGATATCGCTAGCGGGAGCCACAGATACGCAGTATTTT	CASSLEISLAGATDTQYF
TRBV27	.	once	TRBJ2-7	TGTGCCAGCAGTTTATCGAGCGTCTCTGGGGGCGAGCAGTACTTC	CASSLSSVSGGEQYF
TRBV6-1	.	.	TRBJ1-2	TGTGCCAGCAGTGAATATTACGAGGGCAGCTATGGCTACACCTTC	CASSEYYEGSYGYTF
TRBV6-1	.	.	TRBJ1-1	TGTGCCAGCAGGTGGCAGGGGCACACTGAAGCTTTCTTT	CASRWQGHTEAFF
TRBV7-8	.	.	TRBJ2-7	TGTGCCAGCAGCGCCACCGTCGCCTACGAGCAGTACTTC	CASSATVAYEQYF
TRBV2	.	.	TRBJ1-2	TGTGCCAGCAGTGGCAATCCTAACTATGGCTACACCTTC	CASSGNPNYGYTF
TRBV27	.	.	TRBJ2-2	TGTGCCAGCCGGCGAAGGTCGGGCCTGGCTCTCTTGAACACCGGGGAGCTGTTTTTT	CASRRRSGLALLNTGELFF
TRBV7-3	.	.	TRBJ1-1	TGTGCCAGCAGCACGCAGGGTAACACTGAAGCTTTCTTT	CASSTQGNTEAFF
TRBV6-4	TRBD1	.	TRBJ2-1	TGTGCCAGCAGTGATCCTAGGGACAGGGTGGAAAGGGTCCACAATGAGCAGTTCTTC	CASSDPRDRVERVHNEQFF
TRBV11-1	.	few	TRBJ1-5	TGTGCCAGCAGTTCAGGTTTCAATCAGCCCCAGCATTTT	CASSSGFNQPQHF
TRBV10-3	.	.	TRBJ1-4	TGTGCCATCAGGGGCGACACAGCCGCAACTAATGAAAAACTGTTTTTT	CAIRGDTAATNEKLFF
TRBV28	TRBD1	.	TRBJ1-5	TGTGCCACCACAGGGGTGAGTCAGCCCCAGCATTTT	CATTGVSQPQHF
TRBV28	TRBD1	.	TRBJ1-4	TGTGCCAGCAGATCCGGGACAGGGAAAGAAAAACTGTTTTTT	CASRSGTGKEKLFF
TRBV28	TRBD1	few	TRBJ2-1	TGTGCCACCCAATCCCCCGGGACAGGGGGTGACAATGAGCAGTTCTTC	CATQSPGTGGDNEQFF
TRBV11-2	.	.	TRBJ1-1	TGTGCCAGCAGCTTAAAACAGGATTTGGTAGCTTTCTTT	CASSLKQDLVAFF